This T cell receptor beta chain was recovered during a study of response to subunit inactivated influenza vaccine. Points from the study as a whole: The study's authors posited that every seasonal influenza vaccination enlists few new T cells.

This clonotype was seen more than once but under ten times. The antigen is not known. Germline V gene data show CDR1 as SGHDN and CDR2 as FVKESK. Trimming removed 1 base from V and 7 bases from J, with 14 bases in between. The CDR3 extends over 15 amino acids. TCRdb itself ran the RT-PCR reads through MiXCR, one entry per CDR3 protein. The sample consists of about 520,000 distinct CDR3 sequences, around 25% of them appearing once. J is TRBJ2-1 and V is TRBV14; D is possibly TRBD1 or TRBD2 (7 bases each). The material was CD4+ T cells sorted from PBMCs, obtained 5 to 6 days after vaccination. The TCR comes from a man between 45 and 60 years old who received an inactivated influenza vaccine. The CDR3 region is CASSQVRGGSNEQFF. The CDR3 nucleotides are TGTGCCAGCAGCCAAGTCAGGGGGGGCTCAAATGAGCAGTTCTTC. The entire variable domain, with the rest obtained from reference TRBV14 and TRBJ2-1, is as follows: EAGVTQFPSHSVIEKGQTVTLRCDPISGHDNLYWYRRVMGKEIKFLLHFVKESKQDESGMPNNRFLAERTGGTYSTLKVQPAELEDSGVYFCASSQVRGGSNEQFFGPGTRLTVL.